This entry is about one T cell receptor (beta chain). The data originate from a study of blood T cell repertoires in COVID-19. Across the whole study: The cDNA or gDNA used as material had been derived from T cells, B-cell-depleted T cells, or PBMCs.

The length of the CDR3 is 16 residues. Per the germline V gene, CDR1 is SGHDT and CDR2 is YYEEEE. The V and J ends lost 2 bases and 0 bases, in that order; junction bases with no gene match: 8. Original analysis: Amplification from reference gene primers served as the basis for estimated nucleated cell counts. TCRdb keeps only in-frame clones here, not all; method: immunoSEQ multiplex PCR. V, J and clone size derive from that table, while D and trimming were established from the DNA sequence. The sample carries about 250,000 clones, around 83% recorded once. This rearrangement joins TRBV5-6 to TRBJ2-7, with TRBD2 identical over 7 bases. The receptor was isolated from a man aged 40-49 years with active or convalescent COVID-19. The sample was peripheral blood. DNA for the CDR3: TGTGCCAGCAGCTTCATGACTAGCCTTTTCTCCTACGAGCAGTACTTC. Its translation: CASSFMTSLFSYEQYF.